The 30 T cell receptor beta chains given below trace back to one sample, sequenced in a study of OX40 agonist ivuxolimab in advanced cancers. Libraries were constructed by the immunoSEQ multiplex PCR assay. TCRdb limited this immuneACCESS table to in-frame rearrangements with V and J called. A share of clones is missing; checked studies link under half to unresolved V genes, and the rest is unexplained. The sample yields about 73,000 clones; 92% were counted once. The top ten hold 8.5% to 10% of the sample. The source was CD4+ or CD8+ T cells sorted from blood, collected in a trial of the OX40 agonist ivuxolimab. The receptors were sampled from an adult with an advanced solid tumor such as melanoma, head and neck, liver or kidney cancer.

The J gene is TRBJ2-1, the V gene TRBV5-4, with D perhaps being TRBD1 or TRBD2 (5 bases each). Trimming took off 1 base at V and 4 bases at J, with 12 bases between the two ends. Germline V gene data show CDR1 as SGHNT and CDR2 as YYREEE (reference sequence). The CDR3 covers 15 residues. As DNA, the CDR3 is TGTGCCAGCAGCTTGAGTGGGACCGCGTACAATGAGCAGTTCTTC. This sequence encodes CASSLSGTAYNEQFF.

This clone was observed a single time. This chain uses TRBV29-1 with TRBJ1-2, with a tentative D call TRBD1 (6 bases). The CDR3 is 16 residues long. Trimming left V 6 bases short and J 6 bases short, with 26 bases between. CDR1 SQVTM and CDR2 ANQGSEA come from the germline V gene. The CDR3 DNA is TGCAGCGTACAGAGTTATTGGGGGGGCAGCCCCGATGGCTACACCTTC. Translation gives CSVQSYWGGSPDGYTF. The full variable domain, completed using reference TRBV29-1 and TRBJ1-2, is SAVISQKPSRDICQRGTSLTIQCQVDSQVTMMFWYRQQPGQSLTLIATANQGSEATYESGFVIDKFPISRPNLTFSTLTVSNMSPEDSSIYLCSVQSYWGGSPDGYTFGSGTRLTVV.

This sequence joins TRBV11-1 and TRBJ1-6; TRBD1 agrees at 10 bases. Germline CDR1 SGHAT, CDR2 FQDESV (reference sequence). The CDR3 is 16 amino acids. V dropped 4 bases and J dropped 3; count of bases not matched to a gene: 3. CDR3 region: CASSSGQGIYNSPLHF. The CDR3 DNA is TGTGCCAGCAGCTCGGGACAGGGGATCTATAATTCACCCCTCCACTTT.

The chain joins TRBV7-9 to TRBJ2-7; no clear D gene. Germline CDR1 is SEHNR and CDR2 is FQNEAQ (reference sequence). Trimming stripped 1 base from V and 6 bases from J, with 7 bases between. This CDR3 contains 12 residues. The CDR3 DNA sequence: TGTGCCAGCAGCTTAGAGGCCACCGAGCAGTACTTC. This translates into CASSLEATEQYF.

CDR3 loop: CASSQGLTTYGYTF. The DNA of the CDR3 is TGTGCCAGCAGCCAAGGACTGACCACCTATGGCTACACCTTC. This chain links TRBV13 with TRBJ1-2; D unresolved. With 5 bases removed from V and 4 bases from J, the gap between germline ends came to 14 bases. CDR1 and CDR2 (germline): PRHDT, FYEKMQ (reference sequence). The CDR3 loop spans 14 amino acids.

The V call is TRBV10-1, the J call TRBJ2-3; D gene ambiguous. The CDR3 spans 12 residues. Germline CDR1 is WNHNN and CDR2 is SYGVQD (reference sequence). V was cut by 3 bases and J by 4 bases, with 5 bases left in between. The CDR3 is CASSDPPDTQYF. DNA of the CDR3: TGCGCCAGCAGTGACCCTCCAGATACGCAGTATTTT.

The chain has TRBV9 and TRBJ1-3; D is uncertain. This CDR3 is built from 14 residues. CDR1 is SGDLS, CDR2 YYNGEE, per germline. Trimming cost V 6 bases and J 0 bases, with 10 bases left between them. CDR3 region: CASNGHRSGNTIYF. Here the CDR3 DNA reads TGTGCCAGCAACGGCCACCGCTCTGGAAACACCATATATTTT.

The CDR3 nucleotides read TGTGCCAGCACCAAACGACAGGACGAGCAGTACTTC. This codes for CASTKRQDEQYF. This sequence joins TRBV6-5 and TRBJ2-7, with a possible D match to TRBD1 (6 bases). The germline CDR1 and CDR2 sequences are MNHEY and SVGAGI. The CDR3 spans 12 residues. Trimming cost V 7 bases and J 5 bases, with 12 bases left between them.

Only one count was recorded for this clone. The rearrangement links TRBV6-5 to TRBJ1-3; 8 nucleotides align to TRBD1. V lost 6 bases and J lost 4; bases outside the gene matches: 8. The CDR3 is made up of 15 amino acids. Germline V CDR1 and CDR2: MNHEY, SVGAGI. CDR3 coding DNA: TGTGCCAGCAGATTCGGACAGGGCGCAGGAAACACCATATATTTT. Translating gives CASRFGQGAGNTIYF.

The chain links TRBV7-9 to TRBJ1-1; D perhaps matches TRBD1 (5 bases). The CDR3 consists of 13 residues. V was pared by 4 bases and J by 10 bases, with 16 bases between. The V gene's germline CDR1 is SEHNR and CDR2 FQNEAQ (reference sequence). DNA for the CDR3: TGTGCCAGCAGCTGGTCTCAGCTGGGGGGAGCTTTCTTT. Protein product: CASSWSQLGGAFF.

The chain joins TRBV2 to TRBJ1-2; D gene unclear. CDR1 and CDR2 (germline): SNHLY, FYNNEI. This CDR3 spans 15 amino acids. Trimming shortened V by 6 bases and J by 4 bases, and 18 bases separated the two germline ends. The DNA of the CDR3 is TGTGCCAGCAGCCCGAAGACAATAACAGTCTATGGCTACACCTTC. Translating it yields CASSPKTITVYGYTF.

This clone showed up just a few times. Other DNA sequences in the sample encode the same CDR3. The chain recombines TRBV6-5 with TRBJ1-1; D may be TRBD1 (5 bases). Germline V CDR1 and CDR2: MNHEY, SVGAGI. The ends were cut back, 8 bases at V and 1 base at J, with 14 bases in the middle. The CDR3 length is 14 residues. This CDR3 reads CASSPSGGNTEAFF. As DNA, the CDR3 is TGTGCCAGCTCTCCCTCCGGGGGGAACACTGAAGCTTTCTTT.

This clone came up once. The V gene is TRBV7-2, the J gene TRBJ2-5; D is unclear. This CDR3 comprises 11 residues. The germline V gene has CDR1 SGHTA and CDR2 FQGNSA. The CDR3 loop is CVEDFGETQYF. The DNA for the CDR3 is TGTGTAGAGGATTTCGGAGAGACCCAGTACTTC. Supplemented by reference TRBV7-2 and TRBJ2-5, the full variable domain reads GAGVSQSPSNKVTEKGKDVELRCDPISGHTALYWYRQSLGQGLEFLIYFQGNSAPDKSGLPSDRFSAERTGGSVSTLTIQRTQQEDSAVYLCVEDFGETQYFGPGTRLLVL.

The CDR3 DNA is TGTGCCAGCAGCTCTCCCCAGGGCCACGAGCAGTACTTC. This sequence encodes CASSSPQGHEQYF. The chain combines TRBV7-9 with TRBJ2-7; tentatively, D is TRBD1 (5 bases). The germline gives CDR1 SEHNR, CDR2 FQNEAQ (reference sequence). Trimming cost V 4 bases and J 5 bases, with 12 bases left between them. The CDR3 is made up of 13 amino acids. Full variable domain (outside the CDR3, taken from reference TRBV7-9 and TRBJ2-7): DTGVSQNPRHKITKRGQNVTFRCDPISEHNRLYWYRQTLGQGPEFLTYFQNEAQLEKSRLLSDRFSAERPKGSFSTLEIQRTEQGDSAMYLCASSSPQGHEQYFGPGTRLTVT.

The CDR3 sequence: CASSVAATAGDYEQYF. The CDR3 DNA follows: TGTGCCAGCAGCGTAGCTGCGACAGCGGGAGACTACGAGCAGTACTTC. The V gene is TRBV9, the J gene TRBJ2-7; 8 nucleotides align to TRBD2. V lost 0 bases to trimming and J lost 3 bases; unmatched junction nucleotides: 8. There are 16 residues in the CDR3. CDR1 is SGDLS, CDR2 YYNGEE, per germline.

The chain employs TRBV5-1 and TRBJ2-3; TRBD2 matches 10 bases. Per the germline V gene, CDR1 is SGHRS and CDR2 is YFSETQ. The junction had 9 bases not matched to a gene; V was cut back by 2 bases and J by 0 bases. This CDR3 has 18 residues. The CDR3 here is CASSFPPLAGGSTDTQYF. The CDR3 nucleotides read TGCGCCAGCAGCTTCCCCCCTTTAGCGGGGGGTAGCACAGATACGCAGTATTTT.

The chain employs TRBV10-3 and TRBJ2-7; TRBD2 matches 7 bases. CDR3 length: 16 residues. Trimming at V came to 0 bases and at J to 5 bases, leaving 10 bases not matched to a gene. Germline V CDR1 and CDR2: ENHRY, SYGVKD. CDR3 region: CAISESMGLPNDEQYF. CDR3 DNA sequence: TGTGCCATCAGTGAGTCTATGGGACTACCCAACGACGAGCAGTACTTC.

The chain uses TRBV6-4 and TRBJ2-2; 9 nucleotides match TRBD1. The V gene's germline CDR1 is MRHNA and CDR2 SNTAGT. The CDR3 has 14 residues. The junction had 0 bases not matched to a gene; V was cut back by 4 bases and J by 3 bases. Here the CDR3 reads CASSGDRDTGELFF. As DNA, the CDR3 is TGTGCCAGCAGTGGGGACAGGGACACCGGGGAGCTGTTTTTT.

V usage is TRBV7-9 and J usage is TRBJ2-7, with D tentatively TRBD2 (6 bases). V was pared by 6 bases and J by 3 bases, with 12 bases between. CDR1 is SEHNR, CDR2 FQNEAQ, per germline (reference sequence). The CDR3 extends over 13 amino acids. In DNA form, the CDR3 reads TGTGCCAGCAGTTCTGGAGGGTACTACGAGCAGTACTTC. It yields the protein CASSSGGYYEQYF.

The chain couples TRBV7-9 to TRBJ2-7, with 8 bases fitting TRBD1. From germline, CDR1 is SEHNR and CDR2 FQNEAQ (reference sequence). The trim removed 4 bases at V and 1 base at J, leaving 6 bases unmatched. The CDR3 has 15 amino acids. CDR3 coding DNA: TGTGCCAGCAGCTCCAGACAGGGGCCGTCCTACGAGCAGTACTTC. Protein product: CASSSRQGPSYEQYF.

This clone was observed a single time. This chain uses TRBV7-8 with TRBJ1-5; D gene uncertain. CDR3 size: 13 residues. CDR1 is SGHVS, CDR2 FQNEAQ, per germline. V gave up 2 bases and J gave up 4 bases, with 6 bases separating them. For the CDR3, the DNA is TGTGCCAGCAGCTTAAGCAATAATCAGCCCCAGCATTTT. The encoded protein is CASSLSNNQPQHF.

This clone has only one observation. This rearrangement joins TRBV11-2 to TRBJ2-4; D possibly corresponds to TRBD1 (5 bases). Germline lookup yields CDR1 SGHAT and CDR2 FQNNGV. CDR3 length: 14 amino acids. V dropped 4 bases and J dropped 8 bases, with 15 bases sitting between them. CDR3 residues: CASSSADTGHIQYF. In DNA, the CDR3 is TGTGCCAGCAGCTCCGCCGACACAGGACACATTCAGTACTTC.

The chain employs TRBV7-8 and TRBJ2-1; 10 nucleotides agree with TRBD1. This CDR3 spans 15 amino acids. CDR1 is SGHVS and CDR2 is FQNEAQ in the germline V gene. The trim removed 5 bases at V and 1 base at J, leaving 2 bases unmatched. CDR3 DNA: TGTGCCAGCAGCCCGGACAGGGGGTCCTACAATGAGCAGTTCTTC. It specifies CASSPDRGSYNEQFF.

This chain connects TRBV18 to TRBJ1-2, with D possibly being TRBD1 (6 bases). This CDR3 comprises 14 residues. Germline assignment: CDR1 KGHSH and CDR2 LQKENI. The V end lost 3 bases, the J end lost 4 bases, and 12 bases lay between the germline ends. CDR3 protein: CASSPEGGPYGYTF. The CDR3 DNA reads TGTGCCAGCTCACCCGAGGGGGGGCCCTATGGCTACACCTTC.

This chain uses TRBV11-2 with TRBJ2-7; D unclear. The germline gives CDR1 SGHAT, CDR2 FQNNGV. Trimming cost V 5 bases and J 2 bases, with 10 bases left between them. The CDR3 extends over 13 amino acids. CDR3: CASSPRTAYEQYF. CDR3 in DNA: TGTGCCAGCAGCCCTCGGACCGCCTACGAGCAGTACTTC.

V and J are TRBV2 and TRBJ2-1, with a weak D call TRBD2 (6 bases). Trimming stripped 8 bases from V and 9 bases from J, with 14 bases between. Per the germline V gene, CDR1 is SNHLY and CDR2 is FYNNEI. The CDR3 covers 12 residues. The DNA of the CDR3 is TGTGCCAGCCTGACTAGTCAGGGTGAGCAGTTCTTC. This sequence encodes CASLTSQGEQFF.

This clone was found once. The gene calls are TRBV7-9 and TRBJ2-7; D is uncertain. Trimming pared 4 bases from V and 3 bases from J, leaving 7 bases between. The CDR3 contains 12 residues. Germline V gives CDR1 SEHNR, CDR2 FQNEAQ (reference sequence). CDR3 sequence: CASSSVLYEQYF. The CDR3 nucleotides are TGTGCCAGCAGCTCCGTCCTCTACGAGCAGTACTTC. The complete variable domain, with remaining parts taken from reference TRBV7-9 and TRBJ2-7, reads DTGVSQNPRHKITKRGQNVTFRCDPISEHNRLYWYRQTLGQGPEFLTYFQNEAQLEKSRLLSDRFSAERPKGSFSTLEIQRTEQGDSAMYLCASSSVLYEQYFGPGTRLTVT.

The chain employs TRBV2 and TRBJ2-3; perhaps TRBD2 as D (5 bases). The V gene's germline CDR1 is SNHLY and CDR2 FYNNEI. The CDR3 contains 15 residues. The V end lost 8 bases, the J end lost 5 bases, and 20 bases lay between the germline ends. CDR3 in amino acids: CASGSTPSSGDTQYF. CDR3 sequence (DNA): TGTGCCAGCGGGAGTACGCCCTCCAGTGGAGATACGCAGTATTTT. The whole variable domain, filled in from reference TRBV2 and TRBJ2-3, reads EPEVTQTPSHQVTQMGQEVILRCVPISNHLYFYWYRQILGQKVEFLVSFYNNEISEKSEIFDDQFSVERPDGSNFTLKIRSTKLEDSAMYFCASGSTPSSGDTQYFGPGTRLTVL.

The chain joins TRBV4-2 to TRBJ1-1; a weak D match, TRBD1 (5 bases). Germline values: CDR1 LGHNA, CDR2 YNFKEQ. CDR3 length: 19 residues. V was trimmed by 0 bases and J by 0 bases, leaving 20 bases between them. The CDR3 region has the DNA TGTGCCAGCAGCCAAGATGACAAAGGGGCCCTTGGGATGAACACTGAAGCTTTCTTT. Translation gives CASSQDDKGALGMNTEAFF.

In DNA form, the CDR3 reads TGTGCTAGTGGTTTGATGGAGTACGAGCAGTACTTC. Its protein product is CASGLMEYEQYF. V gene TRBV12-5 combines with J gene TRBJ2-7, with D unresolved. The CDR3 runs to 12 residues. Germline V gene lookup returns CDR1 LGHNT and CDR2 FRNRAP. Trimming took off 2 bases at V and 4 bases at J, with 6 bases between the two ends.